Shown below are 20 T cell receptor beta chains from a single sample sequenced in a study of vaccination and CD4 T cells after COVID-19. With the Oncomine TCR Beta short-read assay, DNA from cultured CD4+ T cells was sequenced. TCRdb re-derived calls from the PCR reads in MiXCR, one entry per CDR3 protein. Among about 13,000 distinct CDR3 sequences listed, about 50% were seen once. Treatment meaning: roughly ten-day PBMC culture with coronavirus spike peptide pools or control peptides (ViraFEST assay). Their target antigens are unknown. What was sequenced was CD4+ T cells from blood, cultured in vitro. The receptor source for this set is a human donor who had recovered from COVID-19.

The rearrangement uses TRBV6-1 and TRBJ1-2, with 7 bases identical to TRBD1. The CDR3 has 13 residues. CDR1 is MNHNS, CDR2 SASEGT, per germline. With V trimmed by 5 bases and J by 2 bases, 2 bases remained unmatched. In DNA, the CDR3 is TGTGCCAGCAGTAAGGGGGCGAACTATGGCTACACCTTC. It codes for CASSKGANYGYTF.

V usage is TRBV20-1 and J usage is TRBJ2-7, with 11 bases identical to TRBD2. The length of the CDR3 is 16 residues. Germline values: CDR1 DFQATT, CDR2 SNEGSKA (reference sequence). V was pared by 4 bases and J by 4 bases, with 12 bases of the junction left unmatched. The CDR3 is CSANEIAGGPGYEQYF. The CDR3 DNA reads as TGCAGTGCTAATGAAATAGCGGGAGGGCCGGGGTACGAGCAGTACTTC.

This clonotype counts as large. This chain uses TRBV12-3 or TRBV12-4 with TRBJ1-2; no clear D gene. The V gene lost 6 bases and the J gene lost 2 bases, with 10 bases spanning the gap. The CDR3 spans 13 residues. CDR3 region: CASRTQVNYGYTF. Written as DNA, the CDR3 is TGTGCCAGCAGGACTCAGGTGAACTATGGCTACACCTTC.

This chain joins TRBV7-9 and TRBJ1-3; D gene ambiguous. V was pared by 3 bases and J by 4 bases, with 7 bases between. The CDR3 extends over 13 amino acids. From germline, CDR1 is SEHNR and CDR2 FQNEAQ (reference sequence). This CDR3 reads CASSFGEGNTIYF. The CDR3 nucleotides read TGTGCCAGCAGCTTCGGGGAGGGAAACACCATATATTTT.

The V and J genes are TRBV27 and TRBJ1-1; D is perhaps TRBD1 (6 bases). The CDR3 has 14 residues. The V and J ends lost 4 bases and 0 bases respectively, with 9 bases between them. The germline CDR1 and CDR2 sequences are MNHEY and SMNVEV (reference sequence). The CDR3 is CASSWTVMNTEAFF. CDR3 nucleotides: TGTGCCAGCAGTTGGACAGTCATGAACACTGAAGCTTTCTTT.

A few counts support this clonotype. The chain uses TRBV7-2 and TRBJ2-1, with unresolved D. Trimming took 2 bases from V and 5 from J, leaving 13 bases between them. Germline lookup yields CDR1 SGHTA and CDR2 FQGNSA. The CDR3 is 15 amino acids. In DNA form, the CDR3 reads TGTGCCAGCAGCTTATGGGAAGCGTATCACAATGAGCAGTTCTTC. It yields the protein CASSLWEAYHNEQFF.

This clonotype was detected only a few times. This rearrangement joins TRBV20-1 to TRBJ2-3; 7 bases map to TRBD1. Germline V gene data show CDR1 as DFQATT and CDR2 as SNEGSKA (reference sequence). This CDR3 spans 13 amino acids. Trimming removed 6 bases from V and 2 bases from J; junction bases left unmatched: 5. CDR3 amino acids: CSAPGQNTDTQYF. CDR3 coding DNA: TGCAGTGCACCGGGACAGAACACAGATACGCAGTATTTT.

The table lists this clonotype with a count of one. The rearrangement links TRBV6-1 to TRBJ2-5, with 9 bases lining up with TRBD1. J gave up 1 base and V 6 bases, and 6 bases lay outside the gene matches. Germline CDR1 and CDR2: MNHNS and SASEGT. The CDR3 is 15 amino acids. CDR3 region: CASRRGQGTQETQYF. CDR3 nucleotide sequence: TGTGCCAGCAGGCGAGGACAGGGGACCCAAGAGACCCAGTACTTC.

This chain uses TRBV2 with TRBJ2-5; D is ambiguous. This CDR3 spans 14 amino acids. V was trimmed by 2 bases and J by 3 bases, leaving 10 bases between them. The germline gives CDR1 SNHLY, CDR2 FYNNEI. Written as DNA, the CDR3 is TGTGCCAGCAGTGAACGGGCGGTAGAAGAGACCCAGTACTTC. This encodes CASSERAVEETQYF.

The chain joins TRBV7-9 to TRBJ1-1; D is undetermined. The V end was cut by 5 bases, the J end by 6 bases, with 16 bases between. The germline gives CDR1 SEHNR, CDR2 FQNEAQ (reference sequence). The CDR3 sequence is 14 residues long. CDR3 sequence: CASSPGEVNAEAFF. The CDR3 DNA follows: TGTGCCAGCAGCCCTGGGGAGGTCAACGCTGAAGCTTTCTTT.

V usage is TRBV6-5 and J usage is TRBJ1-1; TRBD1 is a possible D gene (5 bases). The V gene's germline CDR1 is MNHEY and CDR2 SVGAGI. This CDR3 is built from 15 residues. V lost 0 bases, J lost 6 bases, and 14 bases lay in between. CDR3 bases: TGTGCCAGCAGTTACTCGATCCAGGGAGGCGCTGAAGCTTTCTTT. This sequence encodes CASSYSIQGGAEAFF.

This clonotype was seen a handful of times. The chain recombines TRBV14 with TRBJ2-3; the D is unclear. Trimming pared 4 bases from V and 3 bases from J, leaving 11 bases between. The germline V gene encodes CDR1 SGHDN and CDR2 FVKESK. This CDR3 has 14 amino acids. In DNA form, the CDR3 reads TGTGCCAGCAGCCCGTTGACCGGGACAGATACGCAGTATTTT. Translated: CASSPLTGTDTQYF.

The rearrangement links TRBV24-1 to TRBJ2-2; tentatively, D is TRBD1 (6 bases). With 2 bases removed from V and 3 bases from J, the gap between germline ends came to 6 bases. The CDR3 covers 14 residues. Germline loops: CDR1 KGHDR, CDR2 SFDVKD. The CDR3 nucleotides are TGTGCCACCAGTGATTACAGGGACACCGGGGAGCTGTTTTTT. It translates to CATSDYRDTGELFF.

The chain joins TRBV20-1 to TRBJ1-1; D is perhaps TRBD1 (6 bases). The length of the CDR3 is 14 residues. Germline V gene data show CDR1 as DFQATT and CDR2 as SNEGSKA (reference sequence). The V end was cut by 2 bases, the J end by 4 bases, with 14 bases between. In nucleotides, the CDR3 is TGCAGTGCTAGACCCCGGGACATACCCACTGAAGCTTTCTTT. Translation gives CSARPRDIPTEAFF.

The chain couples TRBV24-1 to TRBJ2-5; D ambiguous. CDR3 length: 15 amino acids. Looked up from germline, CDR1 is KGHDR and CDR2 is SFDVKD. Trimming took off 4 bases at V and 3 bases at J, with 14 bases between the two ends. CDR3 sequence (DNA): TGTGCCACCAGTGACCCCAGGTTAAGTGAAGAGACCCAGTACTTC. This translates into CATSDPRLSEETQYF.

J is TRBJ2-5 and V is TRBV12-5; weak D call: TRBD1 (6 bases). Trimming took 5 bases from V and 2 from J, leaving 15 bases between them. Germline values: CDR1 LGHNT, CDR2 FRNRAP. The CDR3 has 15 residues. In DNA form, the CDR3 reads TGTGCTAGTGGTGCATTACAGGGCAATCAAGAGACCCAGTACTTC. It is translated as CASGALQGNQETQYF. Based on the CDR3 plus reference TRBV12-5 and TRBJ2-5, the full variable domain is DARVTQTPRHKVTEMGQEVTMRCQPILGHNTVFWYRQTMMQGLELLAYFRNRAPLDDSGMPKDRFSAEMPDATLATLKIQPSEPRDSAVYFCASGALQGNQETQYFGPGTRLLVL.

This clonotype was found a few times. The rearrangement links TRBV6-1 to TRBJ1-6, with D perhaps matching TRBD1 (6 bases). Per germline, CDR1 MNHNS and CDR2 SASEGT. V was shortened by 7 bases and J by 7 bases, with 20 bases between the two germline ends. The CDR3 has 16 amino acids. CDR3 DNA sequence: TGTGCCAGCACCCCTACGAGGGCAGGGGACAATTCACCCCTCCACTTT. Protein product: CASTPTRAGDNSPLHF.

The chain links TRBV6-5 to TRBJ2-1; 14 nucleotides line up with TRBD2. The CDR3 is 15 residues long. J was trimmed by 8 bases and V by 4 bases; bases with no gene match: 4. Germline-derived CDR1 and CDR2 are MNHEY and SVGAGI. The CDR3 loop is CASSSGLAGDDEQFF. The DNA of the CDR3 is TGTGCCAGCAGTTCGGGACTAGCGGGAGACGATGAGCAGTTCTTC.

V and J are TRBV4-1 and TRBJ2-1, with 9 positions matching TRBD2. CDR1 and CDR2 from the germline V gene are MGHRA and YSYEKL. With V trimmed by 4 bases and J by 9 bases, 10 bases remained unmatched. The CDR3 consists of 15 residues. This chain's CDR3 is CASSRSLAGELEQFF. The CDR3 bases are TGCGCCAGCAGCCGGTCCTTAGCGGGAGAGCTTGAGCAGTTCTTC.

On this clonotype itself: A much larger clone sits a single nucleotide away, making a read error possible. The J gene is TRBJ2-1, the V gene TRBV30, with 11 nucleotides matching TRBD2. The CDR3 is 19 residues long. Germline-derived CDR1 and CDR2 are GTSNPN and SVGIG (reference sequence). The trim removed 1 base at V and 6 bases at J, leaving 17 bases unmatched. CDR3 residues: CAWSATTWWASGRPNEQFF. The CDR3 nucleotides read TGTGCCTGGAGTGCCACTACGTGGTGGGCTAGCGGGAGGCCCAATGAGCAGTTCTTC.